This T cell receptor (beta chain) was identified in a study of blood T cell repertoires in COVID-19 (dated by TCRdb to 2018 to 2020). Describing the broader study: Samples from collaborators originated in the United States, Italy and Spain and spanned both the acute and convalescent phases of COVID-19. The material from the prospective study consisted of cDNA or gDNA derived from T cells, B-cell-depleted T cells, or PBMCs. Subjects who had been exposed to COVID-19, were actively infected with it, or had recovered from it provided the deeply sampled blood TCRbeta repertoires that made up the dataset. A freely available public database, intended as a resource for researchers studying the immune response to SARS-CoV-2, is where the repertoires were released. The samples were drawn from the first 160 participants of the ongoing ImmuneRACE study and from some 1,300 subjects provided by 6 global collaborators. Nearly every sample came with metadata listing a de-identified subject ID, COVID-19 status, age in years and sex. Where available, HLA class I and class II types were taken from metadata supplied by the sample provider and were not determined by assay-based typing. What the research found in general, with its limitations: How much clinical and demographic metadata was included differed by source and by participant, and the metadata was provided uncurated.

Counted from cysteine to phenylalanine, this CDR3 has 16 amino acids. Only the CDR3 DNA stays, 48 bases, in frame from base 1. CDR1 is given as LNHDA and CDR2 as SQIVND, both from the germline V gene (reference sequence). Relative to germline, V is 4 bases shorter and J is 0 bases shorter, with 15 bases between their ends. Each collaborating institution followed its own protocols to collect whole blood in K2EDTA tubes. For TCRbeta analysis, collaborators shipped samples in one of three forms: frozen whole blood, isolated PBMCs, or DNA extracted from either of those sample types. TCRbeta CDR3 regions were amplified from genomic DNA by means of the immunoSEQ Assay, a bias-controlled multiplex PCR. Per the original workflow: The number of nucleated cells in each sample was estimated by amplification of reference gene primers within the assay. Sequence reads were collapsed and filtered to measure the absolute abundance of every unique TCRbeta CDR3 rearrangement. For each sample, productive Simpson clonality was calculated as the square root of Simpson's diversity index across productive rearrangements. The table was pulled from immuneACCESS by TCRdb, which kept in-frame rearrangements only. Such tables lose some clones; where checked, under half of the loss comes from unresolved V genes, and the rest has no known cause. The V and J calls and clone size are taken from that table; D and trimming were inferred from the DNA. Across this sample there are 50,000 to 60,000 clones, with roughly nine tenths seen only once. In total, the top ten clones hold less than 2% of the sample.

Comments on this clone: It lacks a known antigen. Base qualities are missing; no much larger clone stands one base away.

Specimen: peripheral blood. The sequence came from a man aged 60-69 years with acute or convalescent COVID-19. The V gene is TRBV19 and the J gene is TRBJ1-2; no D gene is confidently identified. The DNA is TGTGCCAGTAGTACCCTAGACGGAGCTCCTAACTATGGCTACACCTTC. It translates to CASSTLDGAPNYGYTF.